Listed below are T cell receptor beta chains from one sample, sequenced in a study of Ad26.COV2.S vaccination and SARS-CoV-2 variants. TCRdb's copy holds only in-frame clones and misses some; the assay was immunoSEQ multiplex PCR. The table has more than 300,000 clones, less than 90% seen once; the top ten hold around 6.6%. The specimen comprised peripheral blood, sampled in a trial of Ad26.COV2.S vaccine versus placebo. The receptors come from a person aged 18 to 59 who received the Ad26.COV2.S COVID-19 vaccine or a placebo. Both conserved end residues are part of each CDR3. Fields, in order: V gene, D gene, J gene, clone size, CDR3 length, CDR3 protein, CDR3 DNA. The D gene is left open where the match is weak. Size values are once, few and many counts, or a class for expanded clones, and some rows have none.

>TRBV6-6|NA|TRBJ1-2|NA|11
CASERARGYTF
TGTGCCAGCGAGCGGGCGAGAGGCTACACCTTC
>TRBV13|TRBD1|TRBJ1-3|NA|17
CASSSEVRGQGRNTIYF
TGTGCCAGCAGCTCTGAAGTCAGGGGGCAGGGGCGAAACACCATATATTTT
>TRBV9|NA|TRBJ2-3|NA|13
CASSVAGTDTQYF
TGTGCCAGCAGCGTAGCCGGTACAGATACGCAGTATTTT
>TRBV2|TRBD1|TRBJ1-1|NA|13
CASGQGMNTEAFF
TGTGCCAGCGGACAGGGGATGAACACTGAAGCTTTCTTT
>TRBV14|TRBD2|TRBJ2-5|NA|18
CASKALSGGALIRETQYF
TGTGCCAGCAAGGCCCTGAGCGGGGGGGCTTTAATCAGGGAGACCCAGTACTTC
>TRBV11-2|TRBD1|TRBJ1-2|NA|14
CASSLGQGEYGYTF
TGTGCCAGCAGCTTAGGACAGGGGGAATATGGCTACACCTTC
>TRBV3-1/TRBV3-2|NA|TRBJ2-7|NA|13
CASADPLTYEQYF
TGTGCCAGCGCAGATCCTCTTACCTACGAGCAGTACTTC
>TRBV5-6|NA|TRBJ2-5|many|16
CASSLGSGVAKETQYF
TGTGCCAGCAGCTTGGGGTCGGGGGTGGCCAAAGAGACCCAGTACTTC
>TRBV19|NA|TRBJ2-5|NA|15
CASSSFRGVGETQYF
TGTGCCAGTAGTTCCTTCAGGGGAGTTGGAGAGACCCAGTACTTC
>TRBV13|TRBD1|TRBJ2-7|few|14
CASSDRDRDYEQYF
TGTGCCAGCAGCGACCGGGACAGGGATTACGAGCAGTACTTC
>TRBV4-3|NA|TRBJ1-5|NA|19
CASSQDRGGVGGSNQPQHF
TGCGCCAGCAGCCAAGATCGTGGTGGAGTGGGGGGGAGTAATCAGCCCCAGCATTTT
>TRBV7-2|TRBD1|TRBJ2-3|NA|15
CASSLVGTGADTQYF
TGTGCCAGCAGCTTAGTTGGGACAGGGGCAGATACGCAGTATTTT
>TRBV5-1|NA|TRBJ2-7|NA|13
CASSLVPSYEQYF
TGCGCCAGCAGCTTGGTTCCGTCCTACGAGCAGTACTTC
>TRBV6-2/TRBV6-3|NA|TRBJ2-5|NA|16
CASSYSRGSRLGTQYF
TGTGCCAGCAGTTACTCGCGGGGTTCGAGACTAGGGACCCAGTACTTC
>TRBV5-4|TRBD2|TRBJ2-1|NA|16
CASSSNSGGAYNEQFF
TGTGCCAGCAGCTCGAATAGCGGGGGGGCCTACAATGAGCAGTTCTTC
>TRBV7-8|NA|TRBJ1-1|NA|16
CASSPQGRIMNTEAFF
TGTGCCAGCAGCCCACAGGGACGGATCATGAACACTGAAGCTTTCTTT
>TRBV7-9|TRBD1|TRBJ2-7|once|15
CASTPPGQGFYEQYF
TGTGCCAGCACCCCTCCGGGACAGGGTTTTTACGAGCAGTACTTC
>TRBV19|NA|TRBJ2-1|NA|15
CASSMTPPRGNEQFF
TGTGCCAGTAGTATGACACCCCCTCGGGGCAATGAGCAGTTCTTC
>TRBV3-1/TRBV3-2|TRBD2|TRBJ2-1|NA|16
CASSQLLAGSYNEQFF
TGTGCCAGCAGCCAGTTACTAGCGGGTTCCTACAATGAGCAGTTCTTC
>TRBV11-2|NA|TRBJ1-5|once|14
CASSLDRTSQPQHF
TGTGCCAGCAGCTTAGATAGAACGTCTCAGCCCCAGCATTTT